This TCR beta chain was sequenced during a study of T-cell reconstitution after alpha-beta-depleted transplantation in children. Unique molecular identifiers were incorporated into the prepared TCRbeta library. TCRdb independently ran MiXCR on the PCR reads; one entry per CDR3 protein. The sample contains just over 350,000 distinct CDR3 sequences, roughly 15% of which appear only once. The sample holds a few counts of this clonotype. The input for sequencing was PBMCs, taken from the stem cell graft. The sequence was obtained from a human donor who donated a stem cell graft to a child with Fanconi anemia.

Written as DNA, the CDR3 is TGTGCCAGCAGCGACCCCGGGACAGAAGTAACCTATGGCTACACCTTC. It encodes CASSDPGTEVTYGYTF. The gene calls are TRBV9 and TRBJ1-2; TRBD1 matches 7 bases. The CDR3 runs to 16 residues. Losses at the gene ends were 3 bases for V and 4 bases for J; bases not matched to a gene: 12. CDR1 and CDR2 (germline): SGDLS, YYNGEE.